A selection of T cell receptor beta chains follows, all from one sample in a study of cytomegalovirus exposure and HLA in healthy donors. Using immunoSEQ multiplex PCR, the repertoire was profiled, and TCRdb retains in-frame clones only, with some absent. The repertoire consists of about 200,000 clones, with 70% to 85% occurring once and the leading ten covering around 4.3%. Material: PBMCs. Every receptor here comes from a woman in her 30s in good health and CMV-seropositive. CDR3s include the opening cysteine and the closing phenylalanine or tryptophan. D genes are given only for firm matches. The listing skips clone size in some rows; elsewhere it reads once, few, many or a size class.

j_gene: TRBJ2-3; abundance: NA; v_gene: TRBV4-3; d_gene: NA; CDR3nt: TGCGCCAGCAGCCAAGTTATGCCTCCTAGCGCAGATACGCAGTATTTT; CDR3aa: CASSQVMPPSADTQYF
j_gene: TRBJ1-1; abundance: once; v_gene: TRBV6-5; d_gene: TRBD1; CDR3nt: TGTGCCAGCAGCTACGGCAGGGGGGAGACTGAAGCTTTCTTT; CDR3aa: CASSYGRGETEAFF
j_gene: TRBJ2-7; abundance: NA; v_gene: TRBV20-1; d_gene: NA; CDR3nt: TGCAGTGCTAGCGTAGAGATTGAGTACTTC; CDR3aa: CSASVEIEYF
j_gene: TRBJ2-1; abundance: NA; v_gene: TRBV9; d_gene: NA; CDR3nt: TGTGCCAGCAGCGGATGGGCTAGCTCTAAGTATGAGCAGTTCTTC; CDR3aa: CASSGWASSKYEQFF
j_gene: TRBJ2-1; abundance: few; v_gene: TRBV5-6; d_gene: TRBD2; CDR3nt: TGTGCCAGCAGCCGTACGGGACTAGCGTCCTCATCAGGGGACTTAGAGCAGTTCTTC; CDR3aa: CASSRTGLASSSGDLEQFF
j_gene: TRBJ2-7; abundance: NA; v_gene: TRBV29-1; d_gene: NA; CDR3nt: TGCAGCGTTGAAACTGGGGCTGGGTACGAGCAGTACTTC; CDR3aa: CSVETGAGYEQYF
j_gene: TRBJ2-7; abundance: NA; v_gene: TRBV13; d_gene: NA; CDR3nt: TGTGCCAGCAGCTCAGACTCATCCTACGAGCAGTACTTC; CDR3aa: CASSSDSSYEQYF
j_gene: TRBJ2-7; abundance: once; v_gene: TRBV2; d_gene: TRBD1; CDR3nt: TGTGCCAGCAATATGGGACAGGAGACCTCCTACGAGCAGTACTTC; CDR3aa: CASNMGQETSYEQYF
j_gene: TRBJ2-2; abundance: NA; v_gene: TRBV5-6; d_gene: TRBD1; CDR3nt: TGTGCCAGCAGCCCCGGGACAGGGAAACCCGGGGAGCTGTTTTTT; CDR3aa: CASSPGTGKPGELFF
j_gene: TRBJ1-4; abundance: NA; v_gene: TRBV7-9; d_gene: TRBD1; CDR3nt: TGTGCCAGCAGATCGACCGGGACAGGGGGCGCGTGGTGGGGTGAAAAACTGTTTTTT; CDR3aa: CASRSTGTGGAWWGEKLFF
j_gene: TRBJ1-5; abundance: NA; v_gene: TRBV7-2; d_gene: NA; CDR3nt: TGTGCCAGCAGCTTAGGGGACTCACATTTTCAGCCCCAGCATTTT; CDR3aa: CASSLGDSHFQPQHF
j_gene: TRBJ1-4; abundance: NA; v_gene: TRBV4-3; d_gene: NA; CDR3nt: TGCGCCAGCAGCCAAGATTTTAAGGCTTACAGGGTGGGAGATGAAAAACTGTTTTTT; CDR3aa: CASSQDFKAYRVGDEKLFF
j_gene: TRBJ2-7; abundance: once; v_gene: TRBV7-6; d_gene: NA; CDR3nt: TGTGCCAGCAGCCACTCTACCTCGCGGGGAACCTACGAGCAGTACTTC; CDR3aa: CASSHSTSRGTYEQYF
j_gene: TRBJ1-1; abundance: NA; v_gene: TRBV5-1; d_gene: NA; CDR3nt: TGCGCCAGCGGGGAGGCCTCCACTGAAGCTTTCTTT; CDR3aa: CASGEASTEAFF
j_gene: TRBJ1-5; abundance: NA; v_gene: TRBV7-2; d_gene: NA; CDR3nt: TGTGCCAGCAGCTTGCAGGGGAGCAATCAGCCCCAGCATTTT; CDR3aa: CASSLQGSNQPQHF
j_gene: TRBJ1-1; abundance: NA; v_gene: TRBV6-1; d_gene: NA; CDR3nt: TGTGCCAGCAACGCTCGACAGTTTGAAGCTTTCTTT; CDR3aa: CASNARQFEAFF
j_gene: TRBJ1-2; abundance: NA; v_gene: TRBV30; d_gene: TRBD1; CDR3nt: TGTGCCTGCACAGGGGGCTATGGCTACACCTTC; CDR3aa: CACTGGYGYTF
j_gene: TRBJ2-3; abundance: NA; v_gene: TRBV5-6; d_gene: NA; CDR3nt: TGTGCCAGCAGCTCATTAGGGGGAGTTGGTACAGATACGCAGTATTTT; CDR3aa: CASSSLGGVGTDTQYF
j_gene: TRBJ1-3; abundance: few; v_gene: TRBV6-1; d_gene: NA; CDR3nt: TGTGCCAGCAGTGAATTACCGGGACACAAAAACACCATATATTTT; CDR3aa: CASSELPGHKNTIYF
j_gene: TRBJ2-6; abundance: NA; v_gene: TRBV9; d_gene: NA; CDR3nt: TGTGCCAGCAGCGTAGCTACGCAGGCCAACGTCCTGACTTTC; CDR3aa: CASSVATQANVLTF
j_gene: TRBJ1-1; abundance: NA; v_gene: TRBV5-1; d_gene: TRBD1; CDR3nt: TGCGCCAGCAGTTCGGGACAGCTACTACTACCTGAAGCTTTCTTT; CDR3aa: CASSSGQLLLPEAFF
j_gene: TRBJ1-2; abundance: NA; v_gene: TRBV25-1; d_gene: NA; CDR3nt: TGTGCCACGAGTCAGGGGCTAGAAGGCTACACCTTC; CDR3aa: CATSQGLEGYTF
j_gene: TRBJ2-7; abundance: once; v_gene: TRBV7-6; d_gene: NA; CDR3nt: TGTGCCAGCAGCCCCGGACGGACTGGGGAGCAGTACTTC; CDR3aa: CASSPGRTGEQYF
j_gene: TRBJ1-6; abundance: NA; v_gene: TRBV11-2; d_gene: TRBD1; CDR3nt: TGTGCCAGCAGCCTTTCCGGGACAGGATATTCACCCCTCCACTTT; CDR3aa: CASSLSGTGYSPLHF
j_gene: TRBJ1-1; abundance: NA; v_gene: TRBV6-1; d_gene: NA; CDR3nt: TGTGCCAGCAGTGGCGGGGTTAAGGGCACTGAAGCTTTCTTT; CDR3aa: CASSGGVKGTEAFF
j_gene: TRBJ2-7; abundance: NA; v_gene: TRBV9; d_gene: NA; CDR3nt: TGTGCCAGCAGCGAAGGACAGAGCAACTACGAGCAGTACTTC; CDR3aa: CASSEGQSNYEQYF
j_gene: TRBJ2-6; abundance: NA; v_gene: TRBV7-2; d_gene: NA; CDR3nt: TGTGCCAGCAGCTGGGGAGGTGGAGGGCCCGTTTTCGGGGCCAACGTCCTGACTTTC; CDR3aa: CASSWGGGGPVFGANVLTF
j_gene: TRBJ1-2; abundance: NA; v_gene: TRBV9; d_gene: NA; CDR3nt: TGTGCCAGCAGCGTGACAGACTATGGCTACACCTTC; CDR3aa: CASSVTDYGYTF
j_gene: TRBJ2-1; abundance: few; v_gene: TRBV10-3; d_gene: TRBD1; CDR3nt: TGTGCCATCAGTTCTTCCTCGGGACAGGGGGCTTACAATGAGCAGTTCTTC; CDR3aa: CAISSSSGQGAYNEQFF
j_gene: TRBJ1-4; abundance: NA; v_gene: TRBV5-6; d_gene: NA; CDR3nt: TGTGCCAGCAGCTTGGAGTGGAGGAAACTGTTTTTT; CDR3aa: CASSLEWRKLFF
j_gene: TRBJ2-3; abundance: NA; v_gene: TRBV5-4; d_gene: TRBD2; CDR3nt: TGTGCCAGCGATCTAGCGGGGGGGTCACCAGATACGCAGTATTTT; CDR3aa: CASDLAGGSPDTQYF
j_gene: TRBJ1-1; abundance: NA; v_gene: TRBV4-2; d_gene: TRBD1; CDR3nt: TGTGCCAGCAGCCAAAATGGGAGACAGGGGGCGTCCACTGAAGCTTTCTTT; CDR3aa: CASSQNGRQGASTEAFF
j_gene: TRBJ1-6; abundance: NA; v_gene: TRBV4-2; d_gene: NA; CDR3nt: TGTGCCAGCAGCCAAGAACAGGGAGATTCACCCCTCCACTTT; CDR3aa: CASSQEQGDSPLHF
j_gene: TRBJ2-2; abundance: NA; v_gene: TRBV15; d_gene: NA; CDR3nt: TGTGCCACCAGCAGAGATCTCGCAGGCACCGGGGAGCTGTTTTTT; CDR3aa: CATSRDLAGTGELFF
j_gene: TRBJ1-4; abundance: NA; v_gene: TRBV5-5; d_gene: NA; CDR3nt: TGTGCCAGCAGCTTGGGGCGAGGGACTGTGGAAAAACTGTTTTTT; CDR3aa: CASSLGRGTVEKLFF
j_gene: TRBJ2-1; abundance: NA; v_gene: TRBV5-1; d_gene: NA; CDR3nt: TGCGCCAGCAGCTTGTTCGGGGTGGAGGAGCAGTTCTTC; CDR3aa: CASSLFGVEEQFF
j_gene: TRBJ2-7; abundance: NA; v_gene: TRBV4-2; d_gene: NA; CDR3nt: TGTGCCAGCAGCCAAGAAGGACCGGGCAGGGACGAGCAGTACTTC; CDR3aa: CASSQEGPGRDEQYF
j_gene: TRBJ1-1; abundance: NA; v_gene: TRBV6-1; d_gene: NA; CDR3nt: TGTGCCAGCAGAGAGCAGGGGTTTGGTGGTGCTGAAGCTTTCTTT; CDR3aa: CASREQGFGGAEAFF
j_gene: TRBJ2-7; abundance: NA; v_gene: TRBV6-5; d_gene: NA; CDR3nt: TGTGCCAGCAGTTACGCGACGACTAGTTACGAGCAGTACTTC; CDR3aa: CASSYATTSYEQYF
j_gene: TRBJ2-1; abundance: NA; v_gene: TRBV4-2; d_gene: NA; CDR3nt: TGTGCCAGCAGCCAAGAACTAGCAAGGTACAATGAGCAGTTCTTC; CDR3aa: CASSQELARYNEQFF
j_gene: TRBJ2-1; abundance: NA; v_gene: TRBV27; d_gene: NA; CDR3nt: TGTGCCAGCAGTTTTCTTGAGGGAGGTGAGCAGTTCTTC; CDR3aa: CASSFLEGGEQFF
j_gene: TRBJ1-4; abundance: NA; v_gene: TRBV7-9; d_gene: TRBD1; CDR3nt: TGTGCCAGCAGCTTTATGACAGGGGAGAAAGAAAAACTGTTTTTT; CDR3aa: CASSFMTGEKEKLFF
j_gene: TRBJ1-2; abundance: few; v_gene: TRBV5-1; d_gene: TRBD1; CDR3nt: TGCGCCAGCAGCTTGGGGACAGGGGGTGGCTACACCTTC; CDR3aa: CASSLGTGGGYTF
j_gene: TRBJ2-1; abundance: NA; v_gene: TRBV2; d_gene: TRBD2; CDR3nt: TGTGCCAGTGAACCGGGACTAGCGGGAGGGCTCAATGAGCAGTTCTTC; CDR3aa: CASEPGLAGGLNEQFF
j_gene: TRBJ2-1; abundance: once; v_gene: TRBV6-5; d_gene: TRBD1; CDR3nt: TGTGCCAGCAGTTACGGACAGGGGACGAGCTTCCATGAGCAGTTCTTC; CDR3aa: CASSYGQGTSFHEQFF
j_gene: TRBJ2-6; abundance: NA; v_gene: TRBV6-4; d_gene: NA; CDR3nt: TGTGCCACCTCCGTATGGCCTGGGGCCAACGTCCTGACTTTC; CDR3aa: CATSVWPGANVLTF
j_gene: TRBJ2-1; abundance: NA; v_gene: TRBV7-8; d_gene: TRBD2; CDR3nt: TGTGCCAGCAGCCCGGGTAGCCGGGGGGACAATGAGCAGTTCTTC; CDR3aa: CASSPGSRGDNEQFF
j_gene: TRBJ2-1; abundance: NA; v_gene: TRBV19; d_gene: TRBD2; CDR3nt: TGTGCCAGTCGACTAGCGGGGGGGCACAATGAGCAGTTCTTC; CDR3aa: CASRLAGGHNEQFF
j_gene: TRBJ2-2; abundance: NA; v_gene: TRBV5-6; d_gene: TRBD1; CDR3nt: TGTGCCAGCAGCTTGGTGGGACAGGGGAAGGCCGGGGAGCTGTTTTTT; CDR3aa: CASSLVGQGKAGELFF
j_gene: TRBJ2-7; abundance: NA; v_gene: TRBV18; d_gene: TRBD1; CDR3nt: TGTGCCAGCTCACCAGACAGGGGTGGTTACGAGCAGTACTTC; CDR3aa: CASSPDRGGYEQYF
j_gene: TRBJ2-1; abundance: NA; v_gene: TRBV2; d_gene: TRBD2; CDR3nt: TGTGCCAGCAGTGAAGCGTTTGTCCTTAGGGTTAGCGGGGGGTACAATGAGCAGTTCTTC; CDR3aa: CASSEAFVLRVSGGYNEQFF
j_gene: TRBJ2-5; abundance: NA; v_gene: TRBV19; d_gene: TRBD2; CDR3nt: TGTGCCAGTAGCCCTCGGGGGGGGATTCAAGAGACCCAGTACTTC; CDR3aa: CASSPRGGIQETQYF
j_gene: TRBJ1-2; abundance: NA; v_gene: TRBV6-6; d_gene: NA; CDR3nt: TGTGCCAGCAGTTACGGAGATGGCTACACCTTC; CDR3aa: CASSYGDGYTF
j_gene: TRBJ1-1; abundance: NA; v_gene: TRBV6-6; d_gene: NA; CDR3nt: TGTGCCAGCGGGAGGTGGACTTTCTTT; CDR3aa: CASGRWTFF
j_gene: TRBJ1-1; abundance: NA; v_gene: TRBV11-3; d_gene: TRBD1; CDR3nt: TGTGCCAGCAGCCTTGGGGGACAGGGAGGAAATGAAGCTTTCTTT; CDR3aa: CASSLGGQGGNEAFF
j_gene: TRBJ1-5; abundance: NA; v_gene: TRBV10-3; d_gene: TRBD1; CDR3nt: TGTGCCATCAGTGAGGGGGGACAGGGCAATCAGCCCCAGCATTTT; CDR3aa: CAISEGGQGNQPQHF
j_gene: TRBJ2-7; abundance: NA; v_gene: TRBV7-9; d_gene: NA; CDR3nt: TGTGCCAGCACCGGGGGTGCCTCCTACGAGCAGTACTTC; CDR3aa: CASTGGASYEQYF
j_gene: TRBJ2-7; abundance: few; v_gene: TRBV6-5; d_gene: NA; CDR3nt: TGTGCCAGCAGTTACTCGAGCCGGGCTCGGGGCGAGCAGTACTTC; CDR3aa: CASSYSSRARGEQYF
j_gene: TRBJ1-5; abundance: NA; v_gene: TRBV29-1; d_gene: NA; CDR3nt: TGCAGCGTTGAGGAGTCTGGCAATCAGCCCCAGCATTTT; CDR3aa: CSVEESGNQPQHF
j_gene: TRBJ1-2; abundance: once; v_gene: TRBV19; d_gene: NA; CDR3nt: TGTGCCAGTAGTATAGATCGTCGACAGTCCTATGGTTACACCTTC; CDR3aa: CASSIDRRQSYGYTF